Reported below is one TCR beta chain. The antigen is not known. Generated by immunoSEQ multiplex PCR, the TCRdb table keeps only in-frame clones and is missing some. The table records about 72,000 clones, 70% to 85% of them present only once. The CDR3 runs 16 residues. These data are taken from a study of early stage breast cancer tumors. Study in general: Eight or nine ER+/PR+/HER2- tumors were invasive ductal; a few were invasive lobular. Average read coverage per sample was roughly 9.3-fold. Findings and caveats of the study: Commonly generated sequences made up most enriched TCRB sequences shared between patients. Tumors had about 2.3-fold higher T cell density than normal breast.

The clonotype originates from a person aged 55 to 69 with breast cancer. This chain uses TRBV7-5 with TRBJ1-5. TRBV7-5 is listed as a pseudogene. Sequenced input: blood. This CDR3 is CARTIGNSKGNQPQHF. CDR3 DNA: TGTGCCAGAACTATCGGGAATTCCAAGGGCAATCAGCCCCAGCATTTT.